The 22 T cell receptor beta chains below all came from one sample that was sequenced in a study of beta chain features in type 1 diabetes. Investigators reverse transcribed all isolated RNA, so they sequenced expressed TCRB transcripts. Produced via immunoSEQ multiplex PCR; TCRdb's table is partial and in-frame only. The table includes approximately 150,000 clones, approximately 9.1% detected once. The sample was central memory CD4+ T cells from blood. The receptor source for this set is a woman aged 18-35 years in good health.

In its sample, this clone was seen a few times. V usage is TRBV5-1 and J usage is TRBJ2-7; tentative D call: TRBD1 (5 bases). V lost 5 bases and J lost 3, with 9 bases in between. Looked up from germline, CDR1 is SGHRS and CDR2 is YFSETQ. CDR3 length equals 12 residues. The CDR3 reads CASRFDSYEQYF. CDR3 bases: TGCGCCAGCAGATTCGACAGCTACGAGCAGTACTTC.

The chain has TRBV9 and TRBJ2-7; a weak D match, TRBD2 (5 bases). V shed 5 bases and J shed 7 bases, with 16 bases lying between them. In germline, CDR1 is SGDLS, CDR2 YYNGEE. The CDR3 contains 13 residues. CDR3 loop: CASSGAGVFEQYF. The CDR3 nucleotides read TGTGCCAGCAGTGGAGCCGGGGTTTTTGAGCAGTACTTC.

This rearrangement joins TRBV19 to TRBJ2-6; 10 bases map to TRBD2. The CDR3 runs to 19 residues. Germline V gene lookup returns CDR1 LNHDA and CDR2 SQIVND (reference sequence). V lost 6 bases to trimming and J lost 4 bases; unmatched junction nucleotides: 15. CDR3: CASRTHLAGAPGGANVLTF. CDR3 sequence (DNA): TGTGCCAGTAGGACCCATCTAGCGGGAGCCCCCGGGGGGGCCAACGTCCTGACTTTC. Complete variable domain (other parts from reference TRBV19 and TRBJ2-6): DGGITQSPKYLFRKEGQNVTLSCEQNLNHDAMYWYRQDPGQGLRLIYYSQIVNDFQKGDIAEGYSVSREKKESFPLTVTSAQKNPTAFYLCASRTHLAGAPGGANVLTFGAGSRLTVL.

This clone came up a few times. This chain uses TRBV6-1 with TRBJ2-3; 8 positions match TRBD2. Germline V gene lookup returns CDR1 MNHNS and CDR2 SASEGT. CDR3 length: 17 amino acids. The ends lost 1 base at V and 1 base at J; junction bases unmatched: 7. The CDR3 spells CASSEVKGREGTDTQYF. CDR3 DNA: TGTGCCAGCAGTGAAGTTAAGGGGCGGGAGGGCACAGATACGCAGTATTTT.

This clone showed up just a few times. The chain uses TRBV14 and TRBJ2-7; TRBD2 might be the D (6 bases). The CDR3 spans 14 residues. The germline V gene has CDR1 SGHDN and CDR2 FVKESK. V lost 2 bases, J lost 0 bases, and 8 bases lay in between. The CDR3 loop reads CASSQYGSSYEQYF. The CDR3 nucleotides read TGTGCCAGCAGCCAATACGGGAGCTCCTACGAGCAGTACTTC.

This chain connects TRBV29-1 to TRBJ2-5; TRBD1 is a possible D gene (6 bases). This CDR3 comprises 11 residues. The V and J ends lost 7 bases and 5 bases respectively, with 11 bases between them. CDR1 and CDR2 (germline): SQVTM, ANQGSEA. This CDR3 reads CSAGGEETQYF. DNA of the CDR3: TGCAGCGCTGGGGGCGAGGAGACCCAGTACTTC.

V and J are TRBV21-1 and TRBJ1-2; the table's D gene call, TRBD1, was not cross checked with the DNA. TRBV21-1 is a listed pseudogene. The CDR3 is 13 residues long. The CDR3 loop is CASKMGHFYGYTF. CDR3 nucleotide sequence: TGTGCCAGCAAAATGGGACACTTCTATGGCTACACCTTC.

The J gene is TRBJ2-7, the V gene TRBV9; weak D call: TRBD1 (6 bases). The CDR3 has 14 amino acids. Trimming took 1 base from V and 3 from J, leaving 11 bases between them. Per the germline V gene, CDR1 is SGDLS and CDR2 is YYNGEE. The CDR3 reads CASSVSQDSYEQYF. DNA of the CDR3: TGTGCCAGCAGCGTATCCCAGGACAGCTACGAGCAGTACTTC.

As for this clone: Relative to the germline gene, one junction end is altered; a read error may explain this. The chain recombines TRBV7-7 with TRBJ2-1, with 7 bases lining up with TRBD2. The V gene's germline CDR1 is SSHAT and CDR2 FNYEAQ (reference sequence). The CDR3 covers 13 residues. This chain's CDR3 is CASSAGEGTEQFF. The CDR3 coding sequence is TGTGCTAGCAGTGCGGGAGAGGGCACTGAGCAGTTCTTC.

This clone was counted once. The rearrangement uses TRBV30 and TRBJ2-7; 12 bases agree with TRBD2. The CDR3 sequence is 14 residues long. V lost 4 bases to trimming and J lost 6 bases; unmatched junction nucleotides: 7. Germline V CDR1 and CDR2: GTSNPN, SVGIG (reference sequence). The CDR3 nucleotides are TGTGCCTGGAAAACGACTAGCGGGAGCGCCGAGCAGTACTTC. Translation gives CAWKTTSGSAEQYF.

This clone occurred once. V gene TRBV11-2 combines with J gene TRBJ2-1, with 10 bases fitting TRBD2. This CDR3 spans 19 amino acids. With 5 bases clipped from V and 0 bases from J, the junction kept 13 bases outside the gene matches. CDR1 is SGHAT, CDR2 FQNNGV, per germline. CDR3: CASSVTSGSRSSSYNEQFF. CDR3 coding DNA: TGTGCCAGCAGCGTGACTAGCGGGTCCCGATCTAGCTCCTACAATGAGCAGTTCTTC.

This clone was observed a few times. The V gene is TRBV30, the J gene TRBJ1-4; 8 positions match TRBD1. The V segment lost 5 bases and the J segment 4 bases; nucleotides outside the gene matches: 9. CDR3 length: 15 amino acids. CDR1 and CDR2 (germline): GTSNPN, SVGIG (reference sequence). The CDR3 here is CAWSTGTGLNEKLFF. In DNA form, the CDR3 reads TGTGCCTGGTCTACCGGGACAGGACTTAATGAAAAACTGTTTTTT. Full variable domain (outside the CDR3, taken from reference TRBV30 and TRBJ1-4): SQTIHQWPATLVQPVGSPLSLECTVEGTSNPNLYWYRQAAGRGLQLLFYSVGIGQISSEVPQNLSASRPQDRQFILSSKKLLLSDSGFYLCAWSTGTGLNEKLFFGSGTQLSVL.

This clone was observed a few times. The chain recombines TRBV9 with TRBJ2-7; 8 positions match TRBD1. J lost 10 bases, V lost 0 bases, and 18 bases had no gene match. Germline V CDR1 and CDR2: SGDLS, YYNGEE. The CDR3 is 17 amino acids. CDR3 protein: CASSVGRVPGQAEIQYF. CDR3 nucleotides: TGTGCCAGCAGCGTAGGCAGGGTTCCGGGACAGGCGGAAATTCAGTACTTC.

The CDR3 DNA follows: TGTGCCAGCAGTTTCAATTACGACAGGTCCGGCCAAGAGACCCAGTACTTC. This gives the protein CASSFNYDRSGQETQYF. V gene TRBV28 combines with J gene TRBJ2-5, with D possibly being TRBD1 (6 bases). The V end was cut by 3 bases, the J end by 1 base, with 18 bases between. The CDR3 consists of 17 residues. Germline V gene data show CDR1 as MDHEN and CDR2 as SYDVKM.

The V call is TRBV9, the J call TRBJ2-3, with 7 bases aligning to TRBD1. V gave up 4 bases and J gave up 2 bases; unmatched junction bases: 7. CDR1 SGDLS and CDR2 YYNGEE come from the germline V gene. The CDR3 consists of 15 residues. The CDR3 here is CASSSEGQYTDTQYF. The CDR3 DNA sequence: TGTGCCAGCAGCTCTGAGGGACAGTACACAGATACGCAGTATTTT. The whole variable domain, remainder taken from reference TRBV9 and TRBJ2-3, is DSGVTQTPKHLITATGQRVTLRCSPRSGDLSVYWYQQSLDQGLQFLIQYYNGEERAKGNILERFSAQQFPDLHSELNLSSLELGDSALYFCASSSEGQYTDTQYFGPGTRLTVL.

Only a few counts were recorded for this clone. The chain couples TRBV30 to TRBJ2-1, with a possible D match to TRBD2 (7 bases). From germline, CDR1 is GTSNPN and CDR2 SVGIG (reference sequence). V was trimmed by 3 bases and J by 10 bases, leaving 25 bases between them. The CDR3 loop spans 16 amino acids. CDR3 bases: TGTGCCTGGAGGCCTGGGCTTGGCCGGGGGGCAAACGAGCAGTTCTTC. Translated, it gives CAWRPGLGRGANEQFF.

In DNA form, the CDR3 reads TGCAGCGCAGTGCCACAGGAGAATGAAAAACTGTTTTTT. Translation gives CSAVPQENEKLFF. The chain employs TRBV29-1 and TRBJ1-4, with D maybe TRBD1 (5 bases). Germline V gene sequence: CDR1 SQVTM, CDR2 ANQGSEA. V shed 7 bases and J shed 5 bases, with 14 bases lying between them. The CDR3 runs 13 residues.

There are a few counts of this clone. This sample also contains other DNA sequences that code for the same CDR3. CDR3 loop: CASSSAQGTEAFF. CDR3 nucleotides: TGTGCCAGCAGTTCCGCACAGGGCACTGAAGCTTTCTTT. The chain links TRBV27 to TRBJ1-1, with a tentative D call TRBD1 (6 bases). This CDR3 spans 13 amino acids. Trimming pared 4 bases from V and 4 bases from J, leaving 10 bases between. From germline, CDR1 is MNHEY and CDR2 SMNVEV (reference sequence).

This clone was detected only a few times. V gene TRBV5-1 combines with J gene TRBJ1-2; D not certain. CDR1 is SGHRS, CDR2 YFSETQ, per germline. CDR3 length equals 12 residues. V dropped 9 bases and J dropped 0 bases, with 9 bases sitting between them. The CDR3 region is CAKDTSNYGYTF. The CDR3 coding sequence is TGCGCCAAAGACACCTCTAACTATGGCTACACCTTC.

The CDR3 DNA follows: TGTGCCAGCAGCACCCCGGGACTAGCGGGCAGCTCCTACGAGCAGTACTTC. Amino acids: CASSTPGLAGSSYEQYF. This chain joins TRBV21-1 and TRBJ2-7; the D call TRBD2 from the table was never checked on the DNA. TRBV21-1 is flagged as a pseudogene. The length of the CDR3 is 17 residues.

The rearrangement uses TRBV4-1 and TRBJ1-1; 8 nucleotides match TRBD1. Germline V gene sequence: CDR1 MGHRA, CDR2 YSYEKL. Trimming cost V 3 bases and J 4 bases; bases outside gene matches: 4. The CDR3 sequence is 14 residues long. The CDR3 here is CASSQRQGRTEAFF. The CDR3 nucleotides are TGCGCCAGCAGCCAGCGACAGGGGCGCACTGAAGCTTTCTTT.

The CDR3 DNA is TGTGCCAGCAAGGGGCCTAGCACAGATACGCAGTATTTT. This gives the protein CASKGPSTDTQYF. The chain is built from TRBV6-5 and TRBJ2-3; D is perhaps TRBD1 (5 bases). The germline CDR1 and CDR2 sequences are MNHEY and SVGAGI. V gave up 7 bases and J gave up 0 bases, with 8 bases separating them. This CDR3 region has 13 residues.